Reported below is one T cell receptor (beta chain). Its antigen is unidentified. This entry is derived from a study of blood T cells in healthy people across ages. Points from the study as a whole: While age rose, TCR beta diversity per million T cells dropped in a roughly linear way. Investigators treated diversity estimates from one million T cells as underestimates. The study lacked donor CMV status, which possibly confounded expanded clonotype changes.

CDR1 is MNHNY, CDR2 SVGAGI, per germline (reference sequence). The CDR3 is 15 amino acids. The V end lost 2 bases, the J end lost 8 bases, and 18 bases lay between the germline ends. Next came a second PCR, run for about 7 to 12 cycles, which used a sample-barcoded 5' primer along with a J-beta primer mix. TCRdb recomputed calls from the 5' RACE reads with MiXCR, one row per CDR3 protein. The sample lists over 600,000 distinct CDR3 sequences, roughly three fifths seen once, with 20% to 30% in the top ten. V is TRBV6-6 and J is TRBJ1-1, with D possibly being TRBD1 (5 bases). The TCR comes from a man aged 40-49 years in good health. Sequencing was done on a sample of blood. Here the CDR3 reads CASSYDSGGTPEAFF. CDR3 DNA sequence: TGTGCCAGCAGTTACGACTCTGGGGGAACCCCGGAAGCTTTCTTT.